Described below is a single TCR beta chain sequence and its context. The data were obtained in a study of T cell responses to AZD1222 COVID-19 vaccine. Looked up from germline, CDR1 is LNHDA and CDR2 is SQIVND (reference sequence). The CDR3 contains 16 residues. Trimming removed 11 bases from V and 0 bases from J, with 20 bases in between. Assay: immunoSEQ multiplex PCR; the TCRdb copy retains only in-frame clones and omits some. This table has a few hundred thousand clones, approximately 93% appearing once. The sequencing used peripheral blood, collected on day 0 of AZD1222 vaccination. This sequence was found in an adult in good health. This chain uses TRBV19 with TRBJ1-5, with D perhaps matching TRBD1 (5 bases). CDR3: CASKRGVEDSNQPQHF. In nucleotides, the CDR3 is TGTGCCTCAAAGCGGGGGGTAGAAGATAGCAATCAGCCCCAGCATTTT.